This T cell receptor (beta chain) was sequenced during a study of T cells after yellow fever vaccination. Study-wide findings and caveats: Within FACS-sorted repertoires, abundant clonotypes contaminating from the bulk population could be present. Researchers noted that a small share of clonotypes showed up in both CD4 and CD8 compartments.

This clonotype showed up many times. Its antigen remains unidentified. V was pared by 8 bases and J by 4 bases, with 16 bases of the junction left unmatched. The CDR3 spans 16 residues. TCR cDNA was made by 5'RACE template switching, adding a universal primer site and UMIs. Each CDR3 protein gets one entry after TCRdb re-called the 5' RACE reads with MiXCR. The data show a few hundred thousand distinct CDR3 sequences, 3% to 4% seen once. This TCR came from a man younger than 35 who received the YFV17D yellow fever vaccine. This material consisted of CD4+ T cells sorted from PBMCs, taken 10 days after the yellow fever booster vaccination. The genes are TRBV12-3 or TRBV12-4 and TRBJ1-1; 7 nucleotides agree with TRBD1. DNA of the CDR3: TGTGCCAGCGATATCTGGGAGGCAGGGGGGTCCACTGAAGCTTTCTTT. It yields the protein CASDIWEAGGSTEAFF.